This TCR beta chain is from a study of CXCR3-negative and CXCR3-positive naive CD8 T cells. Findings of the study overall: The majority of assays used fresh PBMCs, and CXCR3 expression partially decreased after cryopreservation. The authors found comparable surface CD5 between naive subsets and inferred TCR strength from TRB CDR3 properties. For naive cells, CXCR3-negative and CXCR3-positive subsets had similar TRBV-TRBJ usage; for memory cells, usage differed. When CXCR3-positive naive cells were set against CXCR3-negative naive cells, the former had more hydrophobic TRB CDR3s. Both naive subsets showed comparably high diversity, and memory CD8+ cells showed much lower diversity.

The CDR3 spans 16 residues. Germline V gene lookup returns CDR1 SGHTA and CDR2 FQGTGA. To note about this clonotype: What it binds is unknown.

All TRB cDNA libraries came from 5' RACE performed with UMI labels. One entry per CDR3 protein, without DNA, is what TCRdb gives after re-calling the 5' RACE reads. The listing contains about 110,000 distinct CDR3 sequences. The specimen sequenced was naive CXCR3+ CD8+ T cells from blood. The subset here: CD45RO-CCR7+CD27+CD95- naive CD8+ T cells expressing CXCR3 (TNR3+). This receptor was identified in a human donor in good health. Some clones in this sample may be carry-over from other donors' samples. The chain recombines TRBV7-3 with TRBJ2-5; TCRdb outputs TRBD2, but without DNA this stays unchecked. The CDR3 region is CASSLGEGVGRETQYF.